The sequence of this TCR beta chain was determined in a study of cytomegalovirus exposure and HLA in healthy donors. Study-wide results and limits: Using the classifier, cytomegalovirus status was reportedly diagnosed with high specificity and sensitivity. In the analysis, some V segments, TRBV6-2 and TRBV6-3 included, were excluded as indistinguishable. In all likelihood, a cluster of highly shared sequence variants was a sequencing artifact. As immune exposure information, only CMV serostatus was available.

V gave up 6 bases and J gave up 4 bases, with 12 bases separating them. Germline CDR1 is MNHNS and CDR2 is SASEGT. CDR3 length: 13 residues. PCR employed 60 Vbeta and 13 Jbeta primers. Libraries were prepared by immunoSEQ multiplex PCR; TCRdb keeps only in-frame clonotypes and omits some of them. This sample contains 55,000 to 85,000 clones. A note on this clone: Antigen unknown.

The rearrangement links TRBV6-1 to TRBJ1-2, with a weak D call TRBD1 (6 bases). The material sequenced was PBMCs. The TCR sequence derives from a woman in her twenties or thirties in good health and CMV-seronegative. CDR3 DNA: TGTGCCAGCAGGGGGACAATGAGCTATGGCTACACCTTC. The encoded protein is CASRGTMSYGYTF.